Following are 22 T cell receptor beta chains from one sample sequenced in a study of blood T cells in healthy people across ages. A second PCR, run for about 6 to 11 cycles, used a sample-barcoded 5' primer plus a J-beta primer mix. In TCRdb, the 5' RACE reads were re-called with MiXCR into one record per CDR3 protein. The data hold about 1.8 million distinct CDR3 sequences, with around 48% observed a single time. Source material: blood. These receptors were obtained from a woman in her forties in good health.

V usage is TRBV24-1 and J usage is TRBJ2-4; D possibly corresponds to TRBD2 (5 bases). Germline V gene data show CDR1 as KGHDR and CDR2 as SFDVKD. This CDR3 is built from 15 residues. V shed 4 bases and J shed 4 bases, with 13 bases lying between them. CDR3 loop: CATSDGAGLKNIQYF. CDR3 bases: TGTGCCACCAGTGACGGTGCGGGTCTTAAAAACATTCAGTACTTC.

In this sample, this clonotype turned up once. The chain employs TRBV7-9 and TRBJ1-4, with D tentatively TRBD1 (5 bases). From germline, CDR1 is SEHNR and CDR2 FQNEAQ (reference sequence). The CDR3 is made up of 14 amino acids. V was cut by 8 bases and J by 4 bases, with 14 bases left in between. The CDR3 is CASRPGTGNEKLFF. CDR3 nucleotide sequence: TGTGCCAGCCGACCCGGGACGGGTAATGAAAAACTGTTTTTT. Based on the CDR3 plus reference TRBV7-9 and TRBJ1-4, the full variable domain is DTGVSQNPRHKITKRGQNVTFRCDPISEHNRLYWYRQTLGQGPEFLTYFQNEAQLEKSRLLSDRFSAERPKGSFSTLEIQRTEQGDSAMYLCASRPGTGNEKLFFGSGTQLSVL.

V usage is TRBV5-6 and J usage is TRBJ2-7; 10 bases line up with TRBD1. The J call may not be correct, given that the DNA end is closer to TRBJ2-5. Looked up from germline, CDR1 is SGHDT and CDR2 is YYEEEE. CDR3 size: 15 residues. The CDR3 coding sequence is TGTGCCAGCAGCGAACCGGGACAGGGGATTGAGACCCAGTACTTC. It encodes CASSEPGQGIETQYF.

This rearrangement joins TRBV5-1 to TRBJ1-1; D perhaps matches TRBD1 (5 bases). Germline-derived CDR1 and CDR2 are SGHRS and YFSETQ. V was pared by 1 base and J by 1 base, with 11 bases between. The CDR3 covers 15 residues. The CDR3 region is CASSLLRTGNTEAFF. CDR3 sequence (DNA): TGCGCCAGCAGCTTGTTACGAACAGGGAACACTGAAGCTTTCTTT.

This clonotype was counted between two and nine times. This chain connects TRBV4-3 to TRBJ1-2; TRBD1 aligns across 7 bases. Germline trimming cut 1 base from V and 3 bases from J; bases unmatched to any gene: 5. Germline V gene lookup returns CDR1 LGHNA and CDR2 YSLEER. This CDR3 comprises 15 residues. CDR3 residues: CASSQAAGGDYGYTF. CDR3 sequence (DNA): TGCGCCAGCAGCCAAGCGGCAGGGGGGGACTATGGCTACACCTTC.

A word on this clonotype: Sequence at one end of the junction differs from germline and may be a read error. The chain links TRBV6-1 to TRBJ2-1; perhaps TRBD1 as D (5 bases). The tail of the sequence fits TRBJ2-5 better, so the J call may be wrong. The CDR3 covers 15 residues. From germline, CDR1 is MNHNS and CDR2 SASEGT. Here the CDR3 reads CASSEPGHIQEAQYF. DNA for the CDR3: TGTGCCAGCAGTGAACCCGGACACATTCAAGAGGCCCAGTACTTC.

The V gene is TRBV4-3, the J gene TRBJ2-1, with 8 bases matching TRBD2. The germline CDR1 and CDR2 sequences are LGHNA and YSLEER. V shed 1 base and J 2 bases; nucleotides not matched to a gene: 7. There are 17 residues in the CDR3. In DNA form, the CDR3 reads TGCGCCAGCAGCCAAGCGCTAGCGGGTACCGCCTACAATGAGCAGTTCTTC. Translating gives CASSQALAGTAYNEQFF.

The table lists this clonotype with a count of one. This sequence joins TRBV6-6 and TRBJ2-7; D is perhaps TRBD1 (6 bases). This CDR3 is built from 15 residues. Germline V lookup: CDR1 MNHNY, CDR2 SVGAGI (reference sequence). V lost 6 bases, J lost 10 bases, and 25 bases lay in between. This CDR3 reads CASSWGRAAPETQYF. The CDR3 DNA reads TGTGCCAGCAGCTGGGGGCGGGCGGCACCAGAAACCCAGTACTTC.

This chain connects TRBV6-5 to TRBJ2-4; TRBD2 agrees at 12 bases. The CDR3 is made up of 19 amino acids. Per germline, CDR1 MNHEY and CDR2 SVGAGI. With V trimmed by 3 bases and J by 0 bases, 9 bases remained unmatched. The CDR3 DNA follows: TGTGCCAGCAGTTATTCGAGGACTAGCGGGGTCCTAGCCAAAAACATTCAGTACTTC. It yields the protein CASSYSRTSGVLAKNIQYF.

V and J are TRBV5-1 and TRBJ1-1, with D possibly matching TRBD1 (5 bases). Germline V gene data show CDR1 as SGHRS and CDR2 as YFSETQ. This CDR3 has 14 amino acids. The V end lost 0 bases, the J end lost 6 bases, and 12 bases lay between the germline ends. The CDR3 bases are TGCGCCAGCAGCTTGGATGCCATGGGGCCTGAAGCTTTCTTT. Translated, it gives CASSLDAMGPEAFF.

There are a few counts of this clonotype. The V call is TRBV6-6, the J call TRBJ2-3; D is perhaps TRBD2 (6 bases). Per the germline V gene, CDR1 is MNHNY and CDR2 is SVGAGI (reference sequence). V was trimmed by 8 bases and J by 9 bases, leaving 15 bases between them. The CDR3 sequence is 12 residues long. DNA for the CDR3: TGTGCCAGCGTCCACGGTGCGGGGACGCAGTATTTT. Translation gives CASVHGAGTQYF.

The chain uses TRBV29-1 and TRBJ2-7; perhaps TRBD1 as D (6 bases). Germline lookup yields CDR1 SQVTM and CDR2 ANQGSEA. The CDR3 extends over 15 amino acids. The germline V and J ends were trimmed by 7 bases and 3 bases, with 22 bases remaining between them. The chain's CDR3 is CSAAGSDRQLYEQYF. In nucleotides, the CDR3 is TGCAGCGCTGCCGGGTCCGACAGGCAACTCTACGAGCAGTACTTC.

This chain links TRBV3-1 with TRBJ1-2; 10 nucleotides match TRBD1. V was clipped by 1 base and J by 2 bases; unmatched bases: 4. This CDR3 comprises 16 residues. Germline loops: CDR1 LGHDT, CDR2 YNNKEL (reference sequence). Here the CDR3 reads CASSQASTGGNYGYTF. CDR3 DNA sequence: TGTGCCAGCAGCCAAGCCTCGACAGGGGGCAACTATGGCTACACCTTC.

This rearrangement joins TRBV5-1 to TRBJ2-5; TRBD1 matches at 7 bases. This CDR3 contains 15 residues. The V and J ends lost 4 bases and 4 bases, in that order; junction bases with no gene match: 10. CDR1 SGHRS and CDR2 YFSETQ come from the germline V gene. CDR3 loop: CASSRWTGELETQYF. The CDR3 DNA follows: TGCGCCAGCAGCCGATGGACAGGTGAACTAGAGACCCAGTACTTC.

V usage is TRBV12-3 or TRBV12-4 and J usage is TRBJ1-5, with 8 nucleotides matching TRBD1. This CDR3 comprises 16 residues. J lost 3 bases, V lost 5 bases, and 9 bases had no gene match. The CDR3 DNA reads TGTGCCAGCAGTCGACCCGGACAGGGAAACAATCAGCCCCAGCATTTT. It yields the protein CASSRPGQGNNQPQHF.

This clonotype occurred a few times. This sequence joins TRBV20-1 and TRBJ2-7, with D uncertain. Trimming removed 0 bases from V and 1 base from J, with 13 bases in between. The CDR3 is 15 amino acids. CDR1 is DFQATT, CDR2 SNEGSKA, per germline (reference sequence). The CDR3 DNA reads TGCAGTGCTAGAGACCATACAGCTGGATCCTACGAGCAGTACTTC. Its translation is CSARDHTAGSYEQYF.

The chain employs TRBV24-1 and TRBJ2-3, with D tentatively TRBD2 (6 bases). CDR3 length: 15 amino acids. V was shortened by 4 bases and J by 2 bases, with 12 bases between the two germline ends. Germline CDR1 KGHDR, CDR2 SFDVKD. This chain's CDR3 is CATSDTGRPTDTQYF. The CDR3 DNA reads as TGTGCCACCAGTGACACCGGGAGACCCACAGATACGCAGTATTTT.

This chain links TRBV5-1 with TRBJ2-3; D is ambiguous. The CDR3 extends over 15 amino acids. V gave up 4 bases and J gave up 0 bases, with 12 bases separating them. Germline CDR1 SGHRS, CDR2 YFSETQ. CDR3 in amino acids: CASSRNLQSTDTQYF. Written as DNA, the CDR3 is TGCGCCAGCAGCCGGAATTTACAGAGCACAGATACGCAGTATTTT. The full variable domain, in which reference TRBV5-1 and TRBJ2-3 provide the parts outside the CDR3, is KAGVTQTPRYLIKTRGQQVTLSCSPISGHRSVSWYQQTPGQGLQFLFEYFSETQRNKGNFPGRFSGRQFSNSRSEMNVSTLELGDSALYLCASSRNLQSTDTQYFGPGTRLTVL.

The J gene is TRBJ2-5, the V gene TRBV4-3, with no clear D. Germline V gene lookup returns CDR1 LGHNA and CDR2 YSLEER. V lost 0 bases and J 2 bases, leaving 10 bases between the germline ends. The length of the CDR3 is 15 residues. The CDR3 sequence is CASSQESAKQETQYF. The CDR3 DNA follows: TGCGCCAGCAGCCAAGAATCGGCAAAACAAGAGACCCAGTACTTC.

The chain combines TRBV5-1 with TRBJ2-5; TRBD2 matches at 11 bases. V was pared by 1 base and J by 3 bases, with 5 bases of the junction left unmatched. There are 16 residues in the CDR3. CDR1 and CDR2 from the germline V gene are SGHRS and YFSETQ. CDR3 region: CASSLSELAGEETQYF. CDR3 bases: TGCGCCAGCAGCTTGTCTGAACTAGCGGGGGAAGAGACCCAGTACTTC.

CDR3 DNA sequence: TGTGCCAGCAGTCTGGACAGGGTAATGGAGACCCAGTACTTC. Its translation: CASSLDRVMETQYF. The chain uses TRBV6-2 or TRBV6-3 and TRBJ2-7; 8 nucleotides align to TRBD1. The J call is doubtful: the DNA matches TRBJ2-5 better. CDR3 length: 14 amino acids. In germline, CDR1 is MNHEY, CDR2 SVGEGT.

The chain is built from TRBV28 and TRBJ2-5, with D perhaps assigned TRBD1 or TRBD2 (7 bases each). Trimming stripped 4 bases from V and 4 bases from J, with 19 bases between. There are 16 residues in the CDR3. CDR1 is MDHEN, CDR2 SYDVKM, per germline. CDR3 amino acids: CASSSGFDREGETQYF. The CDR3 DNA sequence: TGTGCCAGCAGTTCCGGATTTGACAGGGAGGGAGAGACCCAGTACTTC.